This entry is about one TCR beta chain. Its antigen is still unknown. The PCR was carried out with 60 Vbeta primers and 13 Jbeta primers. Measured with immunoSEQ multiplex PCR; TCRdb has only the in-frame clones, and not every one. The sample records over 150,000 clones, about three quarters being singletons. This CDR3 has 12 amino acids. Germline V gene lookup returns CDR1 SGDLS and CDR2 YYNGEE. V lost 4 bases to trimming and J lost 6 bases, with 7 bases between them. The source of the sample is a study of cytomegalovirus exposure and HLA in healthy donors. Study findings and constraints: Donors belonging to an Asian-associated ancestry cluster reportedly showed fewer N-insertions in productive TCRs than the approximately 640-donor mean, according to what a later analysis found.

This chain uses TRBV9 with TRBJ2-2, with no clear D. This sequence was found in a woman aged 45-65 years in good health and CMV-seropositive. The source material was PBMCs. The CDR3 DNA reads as TGTGCCAGCAGCCTGGCACCCGGGGAGCTGTTTTTT. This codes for CASSLAPGELFF.